This entry concerns a single T cell receptor (beta chain). There are 14 residues in the CDR3. V lost 4 bases and J lost 6; bases outside the gene matches: 4. Germline values: CDR1 SGHTA, CDR2 FQGNSA. This entry comes from a study of spatial heterogeneity in lung cancer. Single TCR cDNA molecules each had their own unique molecular identifier. Via MiXCR, TCRdb re-called the 5' RACE reads, giving one row per CDR3 protein. The table records 40,000 to 45,000 distinct CDR3 sequences, approximately 7% of them present only once. Indicated time point: sample taken at primary tumor resection. The sequenced material consisted of unsorted whole RNA from tumor, nontumor lung or frozen PBMC. The donor population consisted of over 55 patients with untreated, early-stage non-small cell lung cancer.

The material sequenced was PBMCs, taken at surgery. This chain uses TRBV7-2 with TRBJ1-4, with 8 bases aligning to TRBD1. The sequence was obtained from a female donor with early-stage non-small cell lung cancer. CDR3 protein: CASSSDRVDEKLFF. The CDR3 DNA follows: TGTGCCAGCAGCTCGGACAGGGTTGATGAAAAACTGTTTTTT.